This TCR beta chain emerged from a study of PD-1 blockade in classical Hodgkin lymphoma. Regarding the study as a whole: Complete responders had baseline diversity similar to newly diagnosed patients. Prior therapy or disease activity may underlie the repertoire differences, whose causes remain undefined. CD4+ TCR diversity, unlike CD8+, climbed significantly by C4D1.

The CDR3 totals 16 residues. The V gene's germline CDR1 is SGHRS and CDR2 YFSETQ. V was pared by 0 bases and J by 4 bases, with 14 bases between. There was relapse after autologous stem cell transplantation in every patient, and there was variation in brentuximab vedotin exposure. The study recorded best responses of complete response, partial response or progressive disease. TCRdb's table, derived via immunoSEQ multiplex PCR, lists solely in-frame clones and lacks some. This sample has roughly 14,000 clones, with about 82% found just once. About this clone: Its target is not known.

This receptor was taken from a human donor with classical Hodgkin lymphoma. Sequencing was performed on peripheral blood mononuclear cells (PBMCs), taken at baseline. The chain couples TRBV5-1 to TRBJ1-3; TRBD1 might be the D (5 bases). The chain's CDR3 is CASSLGGGARGNTIYF. As DNA, the CDR3 is TGCGCCAGCAGCTTGGGTGGCGGGGCTCGAGGAAACACCATATATTTT.